This T cell receptor (beta chain) was sequenced in a study of T cell responses to AZD1222 COVID-19 vaccine. Deletions cut 1 base from V and 8 bases from J, with 23 bases between. The germline V gene encodes CDR1 GTSNPN and CDR2 SVGIG (reference sequence). The CDR3 consists of 17 residues. Libraries were prepared by immunoSEQ multiplex PCR; TCRdb keeps only in-frame clonotypes and omits some of them. The sample holds 95,000 to 150,000 clones, around 93% seen once. The sequence came from an adult in good health. The source material was peripheral blood, sampled on day 0 of AZD1222 vaccination. V is TRBV30 and J is TRBJ1-4; D unclear. The CDR3 sequence is CAWSGPVQYGEGEKLFF. The CDR3 region has the DNA TGTGCCTGGAGTGGGCCAGTCCAGTATGGGGAGGGAGAAAAACTGTTTTTT.